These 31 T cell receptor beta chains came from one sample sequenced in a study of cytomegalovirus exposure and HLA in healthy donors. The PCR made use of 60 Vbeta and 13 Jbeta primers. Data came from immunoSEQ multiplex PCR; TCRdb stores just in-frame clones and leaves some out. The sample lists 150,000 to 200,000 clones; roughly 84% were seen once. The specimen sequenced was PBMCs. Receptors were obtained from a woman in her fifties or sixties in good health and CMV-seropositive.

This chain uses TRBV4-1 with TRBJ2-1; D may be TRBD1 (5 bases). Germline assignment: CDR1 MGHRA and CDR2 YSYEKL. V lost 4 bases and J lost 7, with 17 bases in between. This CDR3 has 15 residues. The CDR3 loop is CASSLRRGAENEQFF. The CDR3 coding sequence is TGCGCCAGCAGCCTCCGCCGTGGGGCAGAGAATGAGCAGTTCTTC.

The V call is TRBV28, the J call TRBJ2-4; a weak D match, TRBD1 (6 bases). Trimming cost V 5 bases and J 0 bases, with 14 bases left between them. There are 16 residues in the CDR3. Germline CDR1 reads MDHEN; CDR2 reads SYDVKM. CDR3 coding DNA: TGTGCCAGCAGTCCCGAAGGGACATCAGCCAAAAACATTCAGTACTTC. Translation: CASSPEGTSAKNIQYF.

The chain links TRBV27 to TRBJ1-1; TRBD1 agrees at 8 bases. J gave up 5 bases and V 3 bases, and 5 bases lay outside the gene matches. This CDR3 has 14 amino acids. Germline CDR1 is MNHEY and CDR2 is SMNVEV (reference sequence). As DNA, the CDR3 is TGTGCCAGCAGTTTTACGACAGGGGTGACTGAAGCTTTCTTT. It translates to CASSFTTGVTEAFF.

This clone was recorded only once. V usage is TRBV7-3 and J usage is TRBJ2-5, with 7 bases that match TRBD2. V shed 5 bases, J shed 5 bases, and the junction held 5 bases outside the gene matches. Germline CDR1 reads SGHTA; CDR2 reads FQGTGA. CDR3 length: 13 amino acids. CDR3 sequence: CASSQTSRETQYF. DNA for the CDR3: TGTGCCAGCAGCCAGACTAGCAGGGAGACCCAGTACTTC.

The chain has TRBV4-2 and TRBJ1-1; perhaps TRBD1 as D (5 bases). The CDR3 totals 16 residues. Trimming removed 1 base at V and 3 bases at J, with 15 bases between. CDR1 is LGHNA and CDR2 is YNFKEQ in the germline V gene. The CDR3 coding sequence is TGTGCCAGCAGCCAAGTGATGGGTCGGGGGGACACTGAAGCTTTCTTT. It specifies CASSQVMGRGDTEAFF.

This CDR3 is CASKMRENQPQHF. As DNA, the CDR3 is TGTGCCAGTAAAATGAGGGAGAATCAGCCCCAGCATTTT. The gene calls are TRBV19 and TRBJ1-5, with D hard to call. V was pared by 7 bases and J by 4 bases, with 11 bases between. CDR1 LNHDA and CDR2 SQIVND come from the germline V gene (reference sequence). This CDR3 comprises 13 residues.

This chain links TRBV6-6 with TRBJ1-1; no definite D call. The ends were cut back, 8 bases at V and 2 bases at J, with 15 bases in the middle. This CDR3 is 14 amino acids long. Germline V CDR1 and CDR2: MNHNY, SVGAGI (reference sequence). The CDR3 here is CASSPENRNTEAFF. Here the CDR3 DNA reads TGTGCCAGCTCCCCTGAGAACCGAAACACTGAAGCTTTCTTT.

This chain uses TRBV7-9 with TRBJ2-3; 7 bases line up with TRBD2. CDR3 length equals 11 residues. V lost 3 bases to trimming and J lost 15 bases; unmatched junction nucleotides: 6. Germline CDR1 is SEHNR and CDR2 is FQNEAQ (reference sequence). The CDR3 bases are TGTGCCAGCAGCTTTGGAGCGGGGCAATATTTT. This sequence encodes CASSFGAGQYF.

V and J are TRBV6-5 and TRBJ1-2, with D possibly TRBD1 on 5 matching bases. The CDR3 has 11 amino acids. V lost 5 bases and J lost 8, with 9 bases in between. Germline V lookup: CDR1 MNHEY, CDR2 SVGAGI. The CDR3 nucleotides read TGTGCCAGCAGTCAGGGAATCGGCTACACCTTC. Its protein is CASSQGIGYTF.

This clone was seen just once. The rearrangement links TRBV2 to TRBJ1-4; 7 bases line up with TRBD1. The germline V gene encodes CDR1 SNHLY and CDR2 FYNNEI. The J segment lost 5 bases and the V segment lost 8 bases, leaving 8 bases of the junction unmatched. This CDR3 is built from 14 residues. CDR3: CASLRDSRNEKLFF. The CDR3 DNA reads TGTGCCAGCCTTCGGGACAGCCGAAATGAAAAACTGTTTTTT.

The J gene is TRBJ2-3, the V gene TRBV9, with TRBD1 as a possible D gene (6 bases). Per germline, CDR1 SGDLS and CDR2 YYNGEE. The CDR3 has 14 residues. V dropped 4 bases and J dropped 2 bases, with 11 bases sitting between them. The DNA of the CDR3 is TGTGCCAGCAGCACCCGGACAGTCACAGATACGCAGTATTTT. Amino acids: CASSTRTVTDTQYF.

The DNA for the CDR3 is TGCGCCAGCAGTGACCGCAGTGAAGCTTTCTTT. Amino acids: CASSDRSEAFF. This rearrangement joins TRBV10-2 to TRBJ1-1; D gene uncertain. Germline lookup yields CDR1 WSHSY and CDR2 SAAADI. The CDR3 is 11 amino acids. Trimming took off 3 bases at V and 7 bases at J, with 6 bases between the two ends.

CDR3 nucleotides: TGTGCCAGCAGCATCAGGGGGAATGAAAAACTGTTTTTT. It yields the protein CASSIRGNEKLFF. V gene TRBV7-2 combines with J gene TRBJ1-4; 7 nucleotides align to TRBD1. CDR1 is SGHTA, CDR2 FQGNSA, per germline. V dropped 5 bases and J dropped 5; count of bases not matched to a gene: 2. The CDR3 has 13 amino acids.

Here the CDR3 DNA reads TGTGCCAGCAGATCACAAGGGGCCCCCTACGAGCAGTACTTC. Translating gives CASRSQGAPYEQYF. V gene TRBV5-4 combines with J gene TRBJ2-7, with D perhaps TRBD1 (5 bases). V shed 5 bases and J shed 2 bases, with 14 bases lying between them. Germline V gives CDR1 SGHNT, CDR2 YYREEE (reference sequence). This CDR3 is built from 14 residues.

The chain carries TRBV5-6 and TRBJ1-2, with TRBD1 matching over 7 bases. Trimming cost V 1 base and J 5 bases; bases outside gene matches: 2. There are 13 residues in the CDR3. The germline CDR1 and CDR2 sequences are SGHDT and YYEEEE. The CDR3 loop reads CASSLNRGYGYTF. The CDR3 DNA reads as TGTGCCAGCAGCTTGAACAGGGGTTATGGCTACACCTTC.

CDR3 sequence: CASKGAFGANVLTF. CDR3 DNA sequence: TGTGCCAGCAAGGGAGCGTTTGGGGCCAACGTCCTGACTTTC. V is TRBV6-1 and J is TRBJ2-6; D is perhaps TRBD2 (5 bases). Per germline, CDR1 MNHNS and CDR2 SASEGT. Trimming left V 7 bases short and J 3 bases short, with 10 bases between. The CDR3 totals 14 residues.

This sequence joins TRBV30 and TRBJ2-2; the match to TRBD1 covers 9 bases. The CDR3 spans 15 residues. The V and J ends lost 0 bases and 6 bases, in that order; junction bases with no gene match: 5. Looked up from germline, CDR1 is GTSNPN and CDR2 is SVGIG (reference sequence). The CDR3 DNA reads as TGTGCCTGGAGTGTAGAACAGGGGGCCCCCGGGGAGCTGTTTTTT. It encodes CAWSVEQGAPGELFF.

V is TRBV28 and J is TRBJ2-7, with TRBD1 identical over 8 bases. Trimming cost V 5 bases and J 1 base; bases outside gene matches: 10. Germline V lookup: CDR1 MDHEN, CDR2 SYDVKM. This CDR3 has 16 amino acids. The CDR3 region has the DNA TGTGCCAGCAGTATCCCTCCGGGACAGGTTTCCTACGAGCAGTACTTC. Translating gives CASSIPPGQVSYEQYF.

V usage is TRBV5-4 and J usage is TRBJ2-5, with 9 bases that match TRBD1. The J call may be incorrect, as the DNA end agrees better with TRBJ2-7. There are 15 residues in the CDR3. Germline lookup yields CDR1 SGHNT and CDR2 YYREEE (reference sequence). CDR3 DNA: TGTGCCAGCAGCTTGGTGGGACAGGGTATCTACGAGCAGTACTTC. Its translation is CASSLVGQGIYEQYF.

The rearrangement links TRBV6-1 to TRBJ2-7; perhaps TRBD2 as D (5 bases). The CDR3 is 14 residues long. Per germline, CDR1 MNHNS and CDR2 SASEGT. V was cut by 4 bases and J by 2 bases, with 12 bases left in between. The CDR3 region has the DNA TGTGCCAGCAGTGTCGAGGGCCAAGCCTACGAGCAGTACTTC. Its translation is CASSVEGQAYEQYF.

This chain's CDR3 is CASSLARGTDIQYF. Written as DNA, the CDR3 is TGCGCCAGCAGCTTGGCTAGGGGGACGGACATTCAGTACTTC. The gene calls are TRBV5-1 and TRBJ2-4, with a tentative D call TRBD1 (6 bases). CDR1 and CDR2 (germline): SGHRS, YFSETQ. The V gene lost 0 bases and the J gene lost 8 bases, with 12 bases spanning the gap. CDR3 length: 14 residues.

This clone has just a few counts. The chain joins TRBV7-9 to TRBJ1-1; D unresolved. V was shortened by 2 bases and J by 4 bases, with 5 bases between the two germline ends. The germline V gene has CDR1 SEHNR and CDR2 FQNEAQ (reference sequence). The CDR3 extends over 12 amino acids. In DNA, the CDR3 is TGTGCCAGCAGCTTATCCGTCACTGAAGCTTTCTTT. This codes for CASSLSVTEAFF.

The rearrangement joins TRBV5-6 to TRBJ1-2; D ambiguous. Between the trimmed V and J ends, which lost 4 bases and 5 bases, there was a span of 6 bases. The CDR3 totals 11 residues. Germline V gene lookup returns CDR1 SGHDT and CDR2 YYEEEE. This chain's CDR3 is CASSRDYGYTF. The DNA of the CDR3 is TGTGCCAGCAGCCGAGATTATGGCTACACCTTC.

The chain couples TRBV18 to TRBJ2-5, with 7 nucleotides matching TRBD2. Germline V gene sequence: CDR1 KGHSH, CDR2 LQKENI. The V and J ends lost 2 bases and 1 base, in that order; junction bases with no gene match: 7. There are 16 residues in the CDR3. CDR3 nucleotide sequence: TGTGCCAGCTCACCAAAGGCGGGGGAGCCCCAAGAGACCCAGTACTTC. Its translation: CASSPKAGEPQETQYF.

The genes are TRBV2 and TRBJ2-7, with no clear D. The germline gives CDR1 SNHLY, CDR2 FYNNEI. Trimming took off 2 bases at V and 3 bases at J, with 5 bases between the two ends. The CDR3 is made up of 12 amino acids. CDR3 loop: CASSESSYEQYF. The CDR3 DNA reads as TGTGCCAGCAGTGAATCCAGCTACGAGCAGTACTTC.

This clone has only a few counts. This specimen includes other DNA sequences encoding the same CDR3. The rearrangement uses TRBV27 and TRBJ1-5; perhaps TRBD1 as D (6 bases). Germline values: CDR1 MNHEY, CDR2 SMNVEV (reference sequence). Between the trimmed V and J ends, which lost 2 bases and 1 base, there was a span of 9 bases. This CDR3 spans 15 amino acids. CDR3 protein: CASSLGTGSNQPQHF. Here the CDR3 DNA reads TGTGCCAGCAGTTTAGGAACAGGGAGCAATCAGCCCCAGCATTTT.

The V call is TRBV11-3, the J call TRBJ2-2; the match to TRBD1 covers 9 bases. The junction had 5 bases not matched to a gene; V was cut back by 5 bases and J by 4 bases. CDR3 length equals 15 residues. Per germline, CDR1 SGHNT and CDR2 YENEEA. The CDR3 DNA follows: TGTGCCAGCAGCGCAGACAGGGGGGCCACCGGGGAGCTGTTTTTT. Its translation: CASSADRGATGELFF.

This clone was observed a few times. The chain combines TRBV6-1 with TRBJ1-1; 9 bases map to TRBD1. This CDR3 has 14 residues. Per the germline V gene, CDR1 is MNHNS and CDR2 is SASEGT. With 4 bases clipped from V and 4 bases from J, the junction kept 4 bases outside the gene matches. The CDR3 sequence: CASSVLTGGTEAFF. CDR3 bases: TGTGCCAGCAGTGTATTGACAGGGGGCACTGAAGCTTTCTTT.

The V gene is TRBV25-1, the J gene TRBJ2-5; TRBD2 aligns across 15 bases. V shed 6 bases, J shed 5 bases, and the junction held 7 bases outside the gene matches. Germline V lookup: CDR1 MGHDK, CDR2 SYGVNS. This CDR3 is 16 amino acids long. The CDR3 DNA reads TGTGCCAGCAGGGCGGAGGGACTAGCGGGGGGTGAGACCCAGTACTTC. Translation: CASRAEGLAGGETQYF.

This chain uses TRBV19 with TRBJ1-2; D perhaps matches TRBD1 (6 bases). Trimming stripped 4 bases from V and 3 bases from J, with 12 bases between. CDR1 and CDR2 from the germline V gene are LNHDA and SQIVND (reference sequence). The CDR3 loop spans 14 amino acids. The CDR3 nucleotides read TGTGCCAGTAGTACAACAGGGAGAGACTATGGCTACACCTTC. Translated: CASSTTGRDYGYTF.

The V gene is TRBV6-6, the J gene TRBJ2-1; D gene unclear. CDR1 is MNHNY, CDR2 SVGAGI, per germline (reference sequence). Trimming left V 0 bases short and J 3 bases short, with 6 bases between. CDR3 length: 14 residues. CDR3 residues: CASSYSSLYNEQFF. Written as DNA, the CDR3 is TGTGCCAGCAGTTACTCCTCTCTCTACAATGAGCAGTTCTTC.